This TCR beta chain originates from a study of OX40 agonist ivuxolimab in advanced cancers. The assay was immunoSEQ multiplex PCR, and TCRdb's table has in-frame clones only and misses some. Counted here are 15,000 to 20,000 clones, roughly 60% occurring once; the ten biggest clones make up 7% to 9%. V lost 5 bases, J lost 5 bases, and 7 bases stayed unmatched. The CDR3 sequence is 15 residues long. In germline, CDR1 is SGHNT, CDR2 YYREEE (reference sequence). This specimen consisted of CD4+ or CD8+ T cells sorted from blood, obtained in a trial of the OX40 agonist ivuxolimab. This chain connects TRBV5-4 to TRBJ2-2; 9 bases map to TRBD1. The sequence was obtained from an adult with an advanced solid tumor such as melanoma, head and neck, liver or kidney cancer. The CDR3 reads CASRPGTGKTGELFF. In DNA form, the CDR3 reads TGTGCCAGCAGACCCGGGACAGGGAAGACCGGGGAGCTGTTTTTT. The full variable domain, completed using reference TRBV5-4 and TRBJ2-2, is ETGVTQSPTHLIKTRGQQVTLRCSSQSGHNTVSWYQQALGQGPQFIFQYYREEENGRGNFPPRFSGLQFPNYSSELNVNALELDDSALYLCASRPGTGKTGELFFGEGSRLTVL.